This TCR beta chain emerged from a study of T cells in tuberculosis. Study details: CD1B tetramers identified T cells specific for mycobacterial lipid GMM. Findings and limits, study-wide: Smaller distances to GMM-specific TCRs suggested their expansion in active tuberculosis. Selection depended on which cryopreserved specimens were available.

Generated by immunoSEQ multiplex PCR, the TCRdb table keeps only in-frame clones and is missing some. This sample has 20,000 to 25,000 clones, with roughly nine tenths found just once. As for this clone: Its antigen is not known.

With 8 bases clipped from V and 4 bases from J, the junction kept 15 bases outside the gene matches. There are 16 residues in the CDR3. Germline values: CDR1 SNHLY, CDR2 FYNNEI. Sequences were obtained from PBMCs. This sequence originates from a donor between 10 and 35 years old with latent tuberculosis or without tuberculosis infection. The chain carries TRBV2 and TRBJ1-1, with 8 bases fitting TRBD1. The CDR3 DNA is TGTGCCAGCGAACGTGGAAGGGCAGGGGGCTCCACTGAAGCTTTCTTT. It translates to CASERGRAGGSTEAFF.